This passage covers 21 T cell receptor beta chains from one sample sequenced in a study of beta chain features in type 1 diabetes. Reverse transcription of all isolated RNA meant that expressed TCRB transcripts were sequenced. Sequenced by immunoSEQ multiplex PCR; TCRdb stores in-frame clones only, minus some. The data hold about 250,000 clones, with roughly 15% observed a single time. Material for sequencing was naive CD4+ T cells from blood. The receptors shown here come from a woman between 40 and 55 years old in good health.

The table lists this clone with many counts. The rearrangement links TRBV29-1 to TRBJ2-1; a weak D match, TRBD1 (6 bases). The germline CDR1 and CDR2 sequences are SQVTM and ANQGSEA. Trimming left V 3 bases short and J 9 bases short, with 12 bases between. The CDR3 length is 12 residues. CDR3 bases: TGCAGCGTTGAGGGGGCGCGGCTTGAGCAGTTCTTC. Translating gives CSVEGARLEQFF.

This clone was detected only a few times. The chain joins TRBV5-1 to TRBJ2-5; a weak D match, TRBD2 (6 bases). CDR1 is SGHRS, CDR2 YFSETQ, per germline. This CDR3 region has 14 residues. Trimming took 4 bases from V and 1 from J, leaving 11 bases between them. CDR3 protein: CASSGGAGQETQYF. The CDR3 coding sequence is TGCGCCAGCAGCGGGGGAGCGGGCCAAGAGACCCAGTACTTC.

In this sample, this clone turned up a few times. Compared with germline, one end of the junction differs, possibly owing to a read error. The V gene is TRBV2, the J gene TRBJ1-5; D is ambiguous. From germline, CDR1 is SNHLY and CDR2 FYNNEI. This CDR3 spans 14 amino acids. CDR3 in amino acids: CASREGNSNQPQHF. CDR3 in DNA: TGTGCCAGCAGAGAAGGTAATAGCAATCAGCCCCAGCATTTT.

This clone was seen more than once but under ten times. The chain combines TRBV10-3 with TRBJ1-5; D gene ambiguous. The CDR3 sequence is 15 residues long. Trimming pared 4 bases from V and 0 bases from J, leaving 10 bases between. In germline, CDR1 is ENHRY, CDR2 SYGVKD. DNA of the CDR3: TGTGCCATCAGTGTATCACATGTTAGCAATCAGCCCCAGCATTTT. Its protein is CAISVSHVSNQPQHF.

This clone showed up just a few times. CDR3 DNA: TGTGCCAGCACCGAAACCCCGGGTAGCGGAACAGATACGCAGTATTTT. The encoded protein is CASTETPGSGTDTQYF. The chain uses TRBV9 and TRBJ2-3; a weak D match, TRBD2 (6 bases). The CDR3 runs to 16 residues. V lost 6 bases, J lost 3 bases, and 20 bases lay in between. CDR1 and CDR2 (germline): SGDLS, YYNGEE.

The chain recombines TRBV5-6 with TRBJ2-3, with 7 bases aligning to TRBD1. CDR1 SGHDT and CDR2 YYEEEE come from the germline V gene. The CDR3 covers 17 residues. With 4 bases clipped from V and 2 bases from J, the junction kept 13 bases outside the gene matches. In DNA form, the CDR3 reads TGTGCCAGCAGCCCCGCCCAGGGGACAGCGTACACAGATACGCAGTATTTT. It specifies CASSPAQGTAYTDTQYF.

The chain has TRBV2 and TRBJ2-2, with TRBD1 identical over 9 bases. Trimming took 4 bases from V and 3 from J; bases not matched to a gene: 9. Germline V lookup: CDR1 SNHLY, CDR2 FYNNEI. This CDR3 spans 17 amino acids. CDR3 amino acids: CASSGSRQGEYTGELFF. CDR3 DNA: TGTGCCAGCAGTGGAAGTAGACAGGGGGAATACACCGGGGAGCTGTTTTTT.

This clone was detected a few times. The rearrangement links TRBV5-1 to TRBJ2-5, with 13 bases fitting TRBD2. After removal of 3 bases from V and 5 bases from J, the junction contained 13 bases not matched to a gene. CDR3 length: 18 amino acids. Germline V gives CDR1 SGHRS, CDR2 YFSETQ. This CDR3 is CASSSGLAGVTRLETQYF. The CDR3 DNA reads TGCGCCAGCAGCTCAGGACTAGCGGGGGTAACGAGGTTGGAGACCCAGTACTTC.

The rearrangement joins TRBV20-1 to TRBJ2-3; 8 positions match TRBD2. CDR1 and CDR2 (germline): DFQATT, SNEGSKA (reference sequence). This CDR3 is 10 amino acids long. CDR3 amino acids: CSGGADTQYF. DNA for the CDR3: TGCAGCGGGGGGGCAGATACGCAGTATTTT.

The chain is built from TRBV6-5 and TRBJ2-7; 10 bases line up with TRBD2. The ends lost 5 bases at V and 7 bases at J; junction bases unmatched: 8. Germline V CDR1 and CDR2: MNHEY, SVGAGI. The CDR3 is 14 residues long. CDR3 loop: CASSLGLAAFEQYF. For the CDR3, the DNA is TGTGCCAGCAGTCTCGGACTAGCGGCTTTTGAGCAGTACTTC.

This chain uses TRBV23-1 with TRBJ2-3, with 7 bases lining up with TRBD2. TRBV23-1 is designated an ORF whose function remains uncertain. The CDR3 totals 19 residues. V gave up 0 bases and J gave up 3 bases; unmatched junction bases: 15. CDR3 sequence (DNA): TGCGCCAGCAGTCAATCTCCCTGGAAGGGAGCGGGGCAGACAGATACGCAGTATTTT. Amino acids: CASSQSPWKGAGQTDTQYF.

This clone was seen only a few times. The rearrangement uses TRBV9 and TRBJ2-1, with D possibly being TRBD2 (7 bases). The V end lost 4 bases, the J end lost 0 bases, and 20 bases lay between the germline ends. Germline CDR1 and CDR2: SGDLS and YYNGEE. The CDR3 contains 18 residues. This chain's CDR3 is CASSPASGGPGSYNEQFF. CDR3 sequence (DNA): TGTGCCAGCAGCCCCGCTTCCGGGGGGCCGGGCTCCTACAATGAGCAGTTCTTC.

This clone showed up just a few times. The chain couples TRBV19 to TRBJ2-5; 9 bases are a match to TRBD2. This CDR3 comprises 14 residues. The J segment lost 2 bases and the V segment lost 6 bases, leaving 4 bases of the junction unmatched. Germline V lookup: CDR1 LNHDA, CDR2 SQIVND (reference sequence). Written as DNA, the CDR3 is TGTGCCAGTAGCCGTAGCGGGGGACAAGAGACCCAGTACTTC. It codes for CASSRSGGQETQYF.

This clone was seen a handful of times. The chain joins TRBV7-2 to TRBJ2-7; 8 bases align to TRBD1. Per the germline V gene, CDR1 is SGHTA and CDR2 is FQGNSA. This CDR3 comprises 15 residues. The V segment lost 4 bases and the J segment 1 base; nucleotides outside the gene matches: 6. The CDR3 reads CASSWTGTGSYEQYF. CDR3 sequence (DNA): TGTGCCAGCAGCTGGACCGGGACAGGTTCCTACGAGCAGTACTTC.

Only a few counts were recorded for this clone. The chain has TRBV7-9 and TRBJ2-7; tentative D call: TRBD2 (7 bases). V shed 0 bases and J shed 0 bases, with 18 bases lying between them. Germline V gene data show CDR1 as SEHNR and CDR2 as FQNEAQ (reference sequence). The CDR3 consists of 18 residues. The CDR3: CASSLARWGGRVSYEQYF. Here the CDR3 DNA reads TGTGCCAGCAGCTTAGCTCGGTGGGGGGGGCGAGTCTCCTACGAGCAGTACTTC.

There are many counts of this clone. The chain links TRBV29-1 to TRBJ2-3; D gene unclear. CDR3 length: 8 residues. V lost 6 bases and J 7 bases, leaving 2 bases between the germline ends. Germline V lookup: CDR1 SQVTM, CDR2 ANQGSEA. CDR3 protein: CSVNTQYF. CDR3 nucleotide sequence: TGCAGCGTCAATACGCAGTATTTT.

This chain connects TRBV4-1 to TRBJ2-5, with 8 positions matching TRBD2. The J call may be faulty, since TRBJ2-7 better matches the DNA end. The CDR3 runs to 15 residues. Germline V gene lookup returns CDR1 MGHRA and CDR2 YSYEKL. The CDR3 loop reads CASSQGTGGSYEQYF. The CDR3 DNA reads TGCGCCAGCAGCCAAGGTACGGGGGGGTCCTACGAGCAGTACTTC.

The chain employs TRBV19 and TRBJ1-1; perhaps TRBD1 as D (5 bases). Per germline, CDR1 LNHDA and CDR2 SQIVND (reference sequence). This CDR3 region has 13 residues. The V end lost 3 bases, the J end lost 0 bases, and 5 bases lay between the germline ends. The DNA of the CDR3 is TGTGCCAGTAGTATCAGGGTGAACACTGAAGCTTTCTTT. It yields the protein CASSIRVNTEAFF.

The chain links TRBV7-6 to TRBJ2-1, with D maybe TRBD1 (6 bases). The CDR3 sequence is 14 residues long. The V end lost 2 bases, the J end lost 3 bases, and 8 bases lay between the germline ends. In germline, CDR1 is SGHVS, CDR2 FNYEAQ. The CDR3 reads CASSLYRDYNEQFF. The CDR3 DNA reads TGTGCCAGCAGCTTATACAGGGACTACAATGAGCAGTTCTTC. Together with reference TRBV7-6 and TRBJ2-1, the CDR3 gives the full variable domain: GAGVSQSPRYKVTKRGQDVALRCDPISGHVSLYWYRQALGQGPEFLTYFNYEAQQDKSGLPNDRFSAERPEGSISTLTIQRTEQRDSAMYRCASSLYRDYNEQFFGPGTRLTVL.

This clone was picked up a small number of times. This chain links TRBV28 with TRBJ2-2; tentative D call: TRBD1 (6 bases). CDR3 length equals 14 residues. Germline V CDR1 and CDR2: MDHEN, SYDVKM. The germline V and J ends were trimmed by 4 bases and 2 bases, with 8 bases remaining between them. CDR3 in amino acids: CASSSGENTGELFF. In DNA form, the CDR3 reads TGTGCCAGCAGTTCAGGGGAAAACACCGGGGAGCTGTTTTTT.

This clone was counted only a few times. Other DNA sequences from this sample encode an identical CDR3 as well. The chain is built from TRBV6-5 and TRBJ1-2, with TRBD1 as a possible D gene (5 bases). The germline gives CDR1 MNHEY, CDR2 SVGAGI. The CDR3 is 15 amino acids. The V gene lost 0 bases and the J gene lost 0 bases, with 8 bases spanning the gap. This CDR3 is CASSYSIGANYGYTF. CDR3 nucleotides: TGTGCCAGCAGTTACTCGATAGGGGCTAACTATGGCTACACCTTC.